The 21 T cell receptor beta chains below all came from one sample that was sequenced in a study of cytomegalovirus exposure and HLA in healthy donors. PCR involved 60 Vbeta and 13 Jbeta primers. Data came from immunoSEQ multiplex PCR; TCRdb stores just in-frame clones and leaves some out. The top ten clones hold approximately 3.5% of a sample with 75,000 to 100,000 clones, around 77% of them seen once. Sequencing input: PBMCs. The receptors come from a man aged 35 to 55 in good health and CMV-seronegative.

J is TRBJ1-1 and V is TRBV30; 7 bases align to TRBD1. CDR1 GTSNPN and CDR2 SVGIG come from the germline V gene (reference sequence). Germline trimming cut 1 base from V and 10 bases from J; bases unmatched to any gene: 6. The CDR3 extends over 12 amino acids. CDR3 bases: TGTGCCTGGAGTGAGACAGGGACCGGAGCTTTCTTT. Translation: CAWSETGTGAFF.

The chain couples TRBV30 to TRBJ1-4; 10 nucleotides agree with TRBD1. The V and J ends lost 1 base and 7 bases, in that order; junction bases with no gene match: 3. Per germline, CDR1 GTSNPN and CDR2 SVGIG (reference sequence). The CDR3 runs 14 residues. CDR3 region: CAWSGGQGPEKLFF. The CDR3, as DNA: TGTGCCTGGAGTGGGGGACAGGGGCCTGAAAAACTGTTTTTT. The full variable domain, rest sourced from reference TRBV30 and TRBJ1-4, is SQTIHQWPATLVQPVGSPLSLECTVEGTSNPNLYWYRQAAGRGLQLLFYSVGIGQISSEVPQNLSASRPQDRQFILSSKKLLLSDSGFYLCAWSGGQGPEKLFFGSGTQLSVL.

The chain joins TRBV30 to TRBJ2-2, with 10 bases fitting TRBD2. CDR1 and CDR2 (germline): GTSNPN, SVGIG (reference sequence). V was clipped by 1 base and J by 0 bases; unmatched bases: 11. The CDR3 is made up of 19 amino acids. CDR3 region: CAWSENPPGLATNTGELFF. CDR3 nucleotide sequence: TGTGCCTGGAGTGAGAACCCGCCGGGACTAGCGACGAACACCGGGGAGCTGTTTTTT.

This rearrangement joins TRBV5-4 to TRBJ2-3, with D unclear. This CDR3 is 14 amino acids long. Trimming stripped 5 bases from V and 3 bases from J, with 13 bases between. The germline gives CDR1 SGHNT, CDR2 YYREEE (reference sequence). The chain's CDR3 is CASRFGQVTDTQYF. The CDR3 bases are TGTGCCAGCAGATTTGGCCAGGTTACAGATACGCAGTATTTT.

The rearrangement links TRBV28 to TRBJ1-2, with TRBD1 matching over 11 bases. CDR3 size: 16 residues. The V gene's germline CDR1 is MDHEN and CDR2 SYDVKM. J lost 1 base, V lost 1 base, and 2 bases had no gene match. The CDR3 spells CASSLSGTGGNYGYTF. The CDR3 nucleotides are TGTGCCAGCAGTTTATCCGGGACAGGGGGTAACTATGGCTACACCTTC.

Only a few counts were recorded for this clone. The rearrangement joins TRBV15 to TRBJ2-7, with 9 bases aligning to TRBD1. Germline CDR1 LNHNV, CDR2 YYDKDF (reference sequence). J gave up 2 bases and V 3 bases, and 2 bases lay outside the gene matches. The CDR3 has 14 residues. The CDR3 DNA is TGTGCCACCAGCAGGGACAGGGGTACCTACGAGCAGTACTTC. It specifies CATSRDRGTYEQYF.

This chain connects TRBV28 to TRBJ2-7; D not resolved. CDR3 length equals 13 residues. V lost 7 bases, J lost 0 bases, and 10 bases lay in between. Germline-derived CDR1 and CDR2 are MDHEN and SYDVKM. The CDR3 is CASTPPVSYEQYF. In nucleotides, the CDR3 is TGTGCCAGCACCCCCCCAGTCTCCTACGAGCAGTACTTC.

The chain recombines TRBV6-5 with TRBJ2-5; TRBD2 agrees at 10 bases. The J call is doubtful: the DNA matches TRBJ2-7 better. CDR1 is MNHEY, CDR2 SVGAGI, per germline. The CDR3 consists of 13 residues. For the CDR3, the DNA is TGTGCCAGCAGCTCTAGCGGGAGCCACGAGCAGTACTTC. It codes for CASSSSGSHEQYF.

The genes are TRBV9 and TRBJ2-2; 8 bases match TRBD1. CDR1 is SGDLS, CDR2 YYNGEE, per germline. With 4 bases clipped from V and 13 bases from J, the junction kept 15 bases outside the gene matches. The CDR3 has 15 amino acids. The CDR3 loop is CASSPLGQVGAALFF. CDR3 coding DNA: TGTGCCAGCAGCCCTCTGGGACAGGTAGGGGCGGCGCTGTTTTTT. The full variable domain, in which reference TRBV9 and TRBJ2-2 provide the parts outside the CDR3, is DSGVTQTPKHLITATGQRVTLRCSPRSGDLSVYWYQQSLDQGLQFLIQYYNGEERAKGNILERFSAQQFPDLHSELNLSSLELGDSALYFCASSPLGQVGAALFFGEGSRLTVL.

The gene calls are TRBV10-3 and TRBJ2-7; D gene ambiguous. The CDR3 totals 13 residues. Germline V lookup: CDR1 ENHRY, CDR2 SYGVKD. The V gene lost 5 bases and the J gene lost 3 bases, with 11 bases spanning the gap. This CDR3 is CAISRESGYEQYF. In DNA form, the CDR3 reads TGTGCCATCAGTCGCGAATCAGGCTACGAGCAGTACTTC.

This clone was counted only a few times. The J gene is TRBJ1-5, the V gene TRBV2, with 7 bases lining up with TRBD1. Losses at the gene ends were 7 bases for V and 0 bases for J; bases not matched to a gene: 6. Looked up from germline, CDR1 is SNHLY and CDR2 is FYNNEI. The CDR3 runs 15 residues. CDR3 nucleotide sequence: TGTGCCAGCACCCGGGACAGCGCTAGCAATCAGCCCCAGCATTTT. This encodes CASTRDSASNQPQHF.

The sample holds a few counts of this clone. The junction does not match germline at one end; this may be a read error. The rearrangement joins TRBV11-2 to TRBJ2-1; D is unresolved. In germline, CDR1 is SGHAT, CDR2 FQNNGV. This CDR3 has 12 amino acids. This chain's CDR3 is CASRSSHNEQFF. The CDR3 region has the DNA TGTGCCAGCAGGTCCTCCCACAATGAGCAGTTCTTC.

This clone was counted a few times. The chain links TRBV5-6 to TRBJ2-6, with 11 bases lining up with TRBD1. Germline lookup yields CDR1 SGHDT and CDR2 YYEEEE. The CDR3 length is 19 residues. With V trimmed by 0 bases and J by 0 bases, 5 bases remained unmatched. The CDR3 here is CASSLVSGTGGSGANVLTF. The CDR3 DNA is TGTGCCAGCAGCTTGGTGTCCGGGACAGGGGGCTCTGGGGCCAACGTCCTGACTTTC.

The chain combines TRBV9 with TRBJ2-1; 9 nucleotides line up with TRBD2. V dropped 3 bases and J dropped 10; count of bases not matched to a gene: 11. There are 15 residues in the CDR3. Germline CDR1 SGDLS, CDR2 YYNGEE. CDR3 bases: TGTGCCAGCAGCGAAGGGGGACTAGCATTATCCGAGCAGTTCTTC. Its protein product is CASSEGGLALSEQFF.

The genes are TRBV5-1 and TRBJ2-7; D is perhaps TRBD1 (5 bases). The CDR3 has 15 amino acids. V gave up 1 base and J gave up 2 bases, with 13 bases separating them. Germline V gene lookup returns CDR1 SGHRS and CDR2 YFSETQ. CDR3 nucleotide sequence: TGCGCCAGCAGCTTGCTAGGGGTATCGGCCTACGAGCAGTACTTC. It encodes CASSLLGVSAYEQYF.

CDR3 amino acids: CASSYSVREGQYEQFF. CDR3 coding DNA: TGTGCCAGCAGTTACTCAGTACGGGAGGGCCAGTATGAGCAGTTCTTC. The chain carries TRBV6-6 and TRBJ2-1, with TRBD2 identical over 8 bases. CDR1 is MNHNY, CDR2 SVGAGI, per germline (reference sequence). The CDR3 is 16 amino acids. V gave up 0 bases and J gave up 8 bases; unmatched junction bases: 9.

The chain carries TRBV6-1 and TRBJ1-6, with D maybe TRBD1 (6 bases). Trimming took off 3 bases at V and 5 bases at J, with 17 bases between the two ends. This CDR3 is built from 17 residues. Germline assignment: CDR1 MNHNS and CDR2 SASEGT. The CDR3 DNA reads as TGTGCCAGCAGTGAGTGGGCAAATGGACAGAATAATTCACCCCTCCACTTT. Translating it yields CASSEWANGQNNSPLHF.

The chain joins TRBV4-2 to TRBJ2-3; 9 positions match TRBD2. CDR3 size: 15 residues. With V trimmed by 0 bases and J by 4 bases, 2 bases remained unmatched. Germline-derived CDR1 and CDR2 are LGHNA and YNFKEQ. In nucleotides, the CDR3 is TGTGCCAGCAGCCAAGAGCGGGGGGGGTCAGATACGCAGTATTTT. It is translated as CASSQERGGSDTQYF.

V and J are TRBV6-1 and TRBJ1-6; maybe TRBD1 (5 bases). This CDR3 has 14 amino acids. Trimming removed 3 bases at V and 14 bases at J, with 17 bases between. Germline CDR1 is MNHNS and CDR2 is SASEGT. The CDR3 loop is CASSEGGTGVTLHF. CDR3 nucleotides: TGTGCCAGCAGTGAGGGTGGGACTGGGGTCACCCTCCACTTT.

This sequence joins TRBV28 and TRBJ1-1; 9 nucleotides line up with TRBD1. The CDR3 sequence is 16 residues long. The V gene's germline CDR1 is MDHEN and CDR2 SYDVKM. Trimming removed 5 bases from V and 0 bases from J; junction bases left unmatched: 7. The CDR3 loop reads CASSTTGTGMNTEAFF. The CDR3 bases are TGTGCCAGCAGTACCACCGGGACAGGGATGAACACTGAAGCTTTCTTT.

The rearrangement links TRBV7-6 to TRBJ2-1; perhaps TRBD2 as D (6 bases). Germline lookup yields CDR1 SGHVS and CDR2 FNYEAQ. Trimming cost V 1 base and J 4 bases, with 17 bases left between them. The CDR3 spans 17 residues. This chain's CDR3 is CASSLVFQRAVYNEQFF. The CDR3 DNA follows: TGTGCCAGCAGCTTAGTATTCCAGCGGGCAGTTTACAATGAGCAGTTCTTC.